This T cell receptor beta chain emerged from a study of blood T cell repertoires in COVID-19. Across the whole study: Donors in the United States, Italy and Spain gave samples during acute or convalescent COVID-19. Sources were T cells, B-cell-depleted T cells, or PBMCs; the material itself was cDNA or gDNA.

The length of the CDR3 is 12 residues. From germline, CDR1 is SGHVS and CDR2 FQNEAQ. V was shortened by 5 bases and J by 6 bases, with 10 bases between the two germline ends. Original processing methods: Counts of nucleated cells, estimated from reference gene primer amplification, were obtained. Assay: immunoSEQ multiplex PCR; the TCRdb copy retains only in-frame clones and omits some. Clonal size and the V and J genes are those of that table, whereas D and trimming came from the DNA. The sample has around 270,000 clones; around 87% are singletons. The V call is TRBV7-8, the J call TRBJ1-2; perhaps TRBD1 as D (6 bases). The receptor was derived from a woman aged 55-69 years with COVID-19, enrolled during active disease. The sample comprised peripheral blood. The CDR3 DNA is TGTGCCAGCAGCCCAGAGGGGGATGGCTACACCTTC. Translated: CASSPEGDGYTF. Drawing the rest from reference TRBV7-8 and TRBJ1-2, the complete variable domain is GAGVSQSPRYKVAKRGQDVALRCDPISGHVSLFWYQQALGQGPEFLTYFQNEAQLDKSGLPSDRFFAERPEGSVSTLKIQRTQQEDSAVYLCASSPEGDGYTFGSGTRLTVV.